Listed below are T cell receptor beta chains from one sample, sequenced in a study of T cell responses to AZD1222 COVID-19 vaccine. Clones were read by immunoSEQ multiplex PCR, and TCRdb kept only the in-frame ones, dropping some. The data show roughly 110,000 clones, roughly four fifths seen once. Specimen: peripheral blood, collected on day 0 of AZD1222 vaccination. These receptors were collected from an adult in good health. Each CDR3 is given with its conserved first and last residue. A D gene is named only where the DNA matches it firmly. Clone size is shown for a subset of rows, as once, few, many or a class of expanded clone.

V gene,D gene,J gene,clone size,CDR3 DNA,CDR3 protein
TRBV7-9,-,TRBJ2-7,-,TGTGCCAGCAGCTTAACAGGAAGCTCCTACGAGCAGTACTTC,CASSLTGSSYEQYF
TRBV28,-,TRBJ1-2,once,TGTGCCAGTGCCCTCGGTTTCTATGGCTACACCTTC,CASALGFYGYTF
TRBV7-9,-,TRBJ1-1,-,TGTGCCAGCAGCTTAGTACAGAGCACTGAAGCTTTCTTT,CASSLVQSTEAFF
TRBV18,TRBD2,TRBJ2-1,-,TGTGCCAGCTCATCCGTAGCGGGGGCCTACAATGAGCAGTTCTTC,CASSSVAGAYNEQFF
TRBV7-2,-,TRBJ1-3,-,TGTGCCAGCAGCTTAGTACTGGCCAACTCTGGAAACACCATATATTTT,CASSLVLANSGNTIYF
TRBV9,TRBD1,TRBJ1-6,-,TGTGCCAGCAGCGGACAGGGCTCCTATAATTCACCCCTCCACTTT,CASSGQGSYNSPLHF
TRBV7-2,-,TRBJ1-5,few,TGTGCCAGCAGTCGGGACATATTTAATCAGCCCCAGCATTTT,CASSRDIFNQPQHF
TRBV7-8,-,TRBJ1-5,-,TGTGCCAGCAGCTTAGACAGGAATCAGCCCCAGCATTTT,CASSLDRNQPQHF
TRBV6-1,TRBD1,TRBJ1-1,once,TGTGCCAGCAGTGAAGGAGAGGGGACAGGGAACACTGAAGCTTTCTTT,CASSEGEGTGNTEAFF
TRBV28,-,TRBJ2-2,-,TGTGCCAGCAGTTTGAATCCTATCACCGGGGAGCTGTTTTTT,CASSLNPITGELFF
TRBV2,TRBD1,TRBJ2-2,-,TGTGCCAGCACTCTGACAGGGGGCTGGACCGGGGAGCTGTTTTTT,CASTLTGGWTGELFF
TRBV6-5,-,TRBJ2-3,-,TGTGCCAGCAGTTTTTCCAGGGTTACCACAGATACGCAGTATTTT,CASSFSRVTTDTQYF
TRBV6-6,TRBD2,TRBJ2-1,-,TGTGCCAGCAGTTACGGAGGCGGGGGGATATACAATGAGCAGTTCTTC,CASSYGGGGIYNEQFF
TRBV6-5,-,TRBJ2-3,-,TGTGCCAGCAGACTGAGTAAGGACACCCCAGATACGCAGTATTTT,CASRLSKDTPDTQYF
TRBV2,-,TRBJ1-1,-,TGTGCCAGCAGTGGGCTACGGGGGAACACTGAAGCTTTCTTT,CASSGLRGNTEAFF
TRBV7-9,TRBD1,TRBJ1-4,-,TGTGCCAGCCAAGGGGACAGGGCCGAAAAACTGTTTTTT,CASQGDRAEKLFF
TRBV7-9,-,TRBJ1-3,-,TGTGCCAGCAGTCGCACTACAGCTGGAAACACCATATATTTT,CASSRTTAGNTIYF
TRBV27,-,TRBJ2-7,-,TGTGCCAGCAGTTCTGTTCCTAACAGTCCCTACGAGCAGTACTTC,CASSSVPNSPYEQYF
TRBV30,-,TRBJ1-6,-,TGTGCCTGCAGGGTAACACCCTATAATTCACCCCTCCACTTT,CACRVTPYNSPLHF
TRBV28,-,TRBJ1-1,-,TGTGCCAGCAGCCAGGCCGGGGGTGGGACTGAAGCTTTCTTT,CASSQAGGGTEAFF
TRBV3-1/TRBV3-2,-,TRBJ2-1,-,TGTGCCAGCAGCCAAGGGGTAGGCAATGAGCAGTTCTTC,CASSQGVGNEQFF
TRBV7-9,TRBD2,TRBJ2-7,-,TGTGCCAGCAGCCCAGTTCCTAGCGGGAGTCGGTACGAGCAGTACTTC,CASSPVPSGSRYEQYF
TRBV12-3/TRBV12-4,-,TRBJ2-5,-,TGTGCCAGCAGCCCGAGGGCCCTAGGGACCCAGTACTTC,CASSPRALGTQYF
TRBV5-1,TRBD1,TRBJ2-1,-,TGCGCCAGCAGCTTGGCGGGACAGGTTTACAATGAGCAGTTCTTC,CASSLAGQVYNEQFF
TRBV7-2,-,TRBJ1-3,-,TGTGCCAGCAGCTCCCATAGCTCTGGAAGCACCATATATTTT,CASSSHSSGSTIYF
TRBV20-1,-,TRBJ1-2,once,TGCAGTGCTAGCAGGAACTATGGCTACACCTTC,CSASRNYGYTF
TRBV7-3,TRBD1,TRBJ1-2,-,TGTGCCAGCAGCGATGGACAGGGCCTGGATGGCTACACCTTC,CASSDGQGLDGYTF
TRBV6-5,TRBD1,TRBJ1-1,-,TGTGCCAGCAGAGTCGACAGGGGGGACACTGAAGCTTTCTTT,CASRVDRGDTEAFF
TRBV21-1,-,TRBJ2-3,-,TGTGCCAGCCCAGCAGGAGAGACTAGCACAGATACGCAGTATTTT,CASPAGETSTDTQYF
TRBV27,-,TRBJ2-7,-,TGTGCCAGCAGTTTAGATCCACAATGGTACGAGCAGTACTTC,CASSLDPQWYEQYF
TRBV7-9,-,TRBJ2-1,-,TGTGCCAGCTCCGTATCCTACAATGAGCAGTTCTTC,CASSVSYNEQFF
TRBV6-4,-,TRBJ2-2,once,TGTGCCAGCACCCTCACTCCGGGTACGTACACCGGGGAGCTGTTTTTT,CASTLTPGTYTGELFF
TRBV5-1,TRBD1,TRBJ2-5,-,TGCGCCAGCAGCTTACAGGGGACAGAGACCCAGTACTTC,CASSLQGTETQYF
TRBV18,-,TRBJ1-3,-,TGTGCCAGCCAAAACGCAGGGAGCTCTGGAAACACCATATATTTT,CASQNAGSSGNTIYF
TRBV28,TRBD1,TRBJ2-1,-,TGTGCCAGCAACCTTGATCAGGGGGCTTACAATGAGCAGTTCTTC,CASNLDQGAYNEQFF
TRBV19,TRBD1,TRBJ1-5,-,TGTGCCAGTAGTATAGTAGGGCTGCAGGGGGTAAACCAGCCCCAGCATTTT,CASSIVGLQGVNQPQHF
TRBV11-2,TRBD2,TRBJ2-7,-,TGTGCCAGCAGCTTAGCTTCTAGCGGGAGCTACGAGCAGTACTTC,CASSLASSGSYEQYF
TRBV6-5,-,TRBJ1-1,-,TGTGCCAGCAGTTCCCAAACCACTAGGGCGTACACTGAAGCTTTCTTT,CASSSQTTRAYTEAFF
TRBV30,TRBD1,TRBJ2-3,-,TGTGCCTGGGGGGGACAGGGGCGAGATACGCAGTATTTT,CAWGGQGRDTQYF
TRBV23-1,TRBD1,TRBJ2-3,-,TGCGCCAGCAACTTGGACAGGGGAAATAACAGCACAGATACGCAGTATTTT,CASNLDRGNNSTDTQYF
TRBV12-3/TRBV12-4,-,TRBJ1-2,-,TGTGCCAGCAGTCCGTTTAGGGGGGATGGCTACACCTTC,CASSPFRGDGYTF
TRBV10-3,-,TRBJ1-2,-,TGTGCCATCAGTGATTTGGGGGGAAAGGACTATGGCTACACCTTC,CAISDLGGKDYGYTF
TRBV7-9,TRBD1,TRBJ2-4,once,TGTGCCAGCAGCTTAGATGGGACAGGGGATGAAAACATTCAGTACTTC,CASSLDGTGDENIQYF
TRBV30,TRBD2,TRBJ2-2,-,TGTGCCTGGAGTGTACTAGCGGGGGCCGGCACCGGGGAGCTGTTTTTT,CAWSVLAGAGTGELFF
TRBV21-1,-,TRBJ1-6,-,TGTGCCAGCAGCAACCCCTCGGCAGCCAGCTCCTATAATTCACCCCTCCACTTT,CASSNPSAASSYNSPLHF
TRBV11-3,TRBD2,TRBJ2-1,-,TGTGCCAGCAGCCCTCCGGGACTAAACAATGAGCAGTTCTTC,CASSPPGLNNEQFF
TRBV30,-,TRBJ1-4,-,TGTGCCATCTCAGTAGGGGCTAATGAAAAACTGTTTTTT,CAISVGANEKLFF
TRBV7-2,-,TRBJ1-6,-,TGTGCCAGCAGCTTCCAGGGTGGAAGTTCACCCCTCCACTTT,CASSFQGGSSPLHF
TRBV27,TRBD1,TRBJ2-7,once,TGTGCCAGCAGTTTTGCAGGGGGCGTTTACGAGCAGTACTTC,CASSFAGGVYEQYF
TRBV9,-,TRBJ2-5,few,TGTGCCAGCAGCGTAGAAGGTGTGTTGCAAGAGACCCAGTACTTC,CASSVEGVLQETQYF
TRBV19,TRBD1,TRBJ1-5,-,TGTGCCAGTAGTAGCGGGACAGGGACCCAGCCCCAGCATTTT,CASSSGTGTQPQHF
TRBV5-4,-,TRBJ1-2,-,TGTGCCAGCAGCCCTCCCGGGAGCTATGGCTACACCTTC,CASSPPGSYGYTF
TRBV13,-,TRBJ1-5,once,TGTGCCAGCAGCTTCCCGGGGAGCAATCAGCCCCAGCATTTT,CASSFPGSNQPQHF
TRBV7-9,-,TRBJ2-2,-,TGTGCCAGCAGCTTAGCGTCCCAGCGGGTTCGCACCGGGGAGCTGTTTTTT,CASSLASQRVRTGELFF